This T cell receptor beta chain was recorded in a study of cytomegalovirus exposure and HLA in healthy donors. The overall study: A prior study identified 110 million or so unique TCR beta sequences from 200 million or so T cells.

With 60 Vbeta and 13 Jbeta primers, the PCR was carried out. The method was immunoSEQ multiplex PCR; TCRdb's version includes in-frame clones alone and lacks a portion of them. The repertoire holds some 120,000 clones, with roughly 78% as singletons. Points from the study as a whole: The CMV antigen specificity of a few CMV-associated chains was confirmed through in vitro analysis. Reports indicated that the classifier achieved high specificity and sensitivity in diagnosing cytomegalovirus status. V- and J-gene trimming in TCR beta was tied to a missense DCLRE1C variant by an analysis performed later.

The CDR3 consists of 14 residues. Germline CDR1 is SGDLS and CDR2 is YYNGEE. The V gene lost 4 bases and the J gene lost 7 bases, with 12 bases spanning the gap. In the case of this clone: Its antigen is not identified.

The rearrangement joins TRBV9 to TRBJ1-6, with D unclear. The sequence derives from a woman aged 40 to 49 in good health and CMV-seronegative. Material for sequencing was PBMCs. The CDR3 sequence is CASSHRGENSPLHF. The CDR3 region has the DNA TGTGCCAGCAGCCACCGGGGAGAGAATTCACCCCTCCACTTT.